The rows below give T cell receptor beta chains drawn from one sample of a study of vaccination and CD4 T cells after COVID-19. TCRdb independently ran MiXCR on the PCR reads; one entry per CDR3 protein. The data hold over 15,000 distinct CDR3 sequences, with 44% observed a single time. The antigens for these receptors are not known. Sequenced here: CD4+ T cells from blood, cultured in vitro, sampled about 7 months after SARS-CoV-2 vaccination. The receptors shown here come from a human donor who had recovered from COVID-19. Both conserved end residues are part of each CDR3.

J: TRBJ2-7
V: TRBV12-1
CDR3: CASSLAGKVNEQYF

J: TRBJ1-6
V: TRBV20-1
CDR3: CSARDRRTGDNSPLHF

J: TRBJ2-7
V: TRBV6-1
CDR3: CASSELSGAGGRHPIYEQYF

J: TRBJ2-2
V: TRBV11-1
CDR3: CASSPRDNTGGELFF

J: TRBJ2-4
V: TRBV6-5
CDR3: CASSYTGGPKNIQYF

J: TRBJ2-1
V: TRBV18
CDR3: CASSPPGLVIREQFF

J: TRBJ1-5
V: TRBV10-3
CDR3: CAISKDRARNQPQHF

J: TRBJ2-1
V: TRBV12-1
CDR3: CASSQRLAGSSNEQFF

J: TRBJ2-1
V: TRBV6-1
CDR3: CASSNRDRVSYNEQFF

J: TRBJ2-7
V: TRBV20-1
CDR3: CSARDGTSGVALGQYF

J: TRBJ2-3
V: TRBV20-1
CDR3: CSASRNRADTQYF

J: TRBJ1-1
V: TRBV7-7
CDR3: CASSSQVNTEAFF

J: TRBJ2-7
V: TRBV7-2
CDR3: CASSLEYWQDYEQYF

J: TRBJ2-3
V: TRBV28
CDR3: CASSLRPTDTQYF

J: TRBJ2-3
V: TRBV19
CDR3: CASSISKAADTQYF

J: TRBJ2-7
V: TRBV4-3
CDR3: CASSRGTGRGEQYF

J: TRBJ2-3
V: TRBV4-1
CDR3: CASRRQQPASTDTQYF

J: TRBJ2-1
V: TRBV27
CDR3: CASSITHPSYNEQFF

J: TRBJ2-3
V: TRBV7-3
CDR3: CASSARAGTDTQYF

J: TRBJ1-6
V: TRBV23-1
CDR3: CASSWRLPHYNSPLHF

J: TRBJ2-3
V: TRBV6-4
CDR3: CASSRREGDTQYF

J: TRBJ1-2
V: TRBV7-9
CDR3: CASSPGTGGNYGYTF

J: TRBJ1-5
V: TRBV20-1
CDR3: CSAGQGASNQPQHF

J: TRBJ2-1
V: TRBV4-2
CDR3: CASSQGLAGANEQFF

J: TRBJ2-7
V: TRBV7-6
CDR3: CASSLGLARTSFYEQYF

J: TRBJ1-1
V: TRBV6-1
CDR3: CASREGLYTEAFF

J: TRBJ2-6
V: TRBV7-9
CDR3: CASSLTSGANVLTF

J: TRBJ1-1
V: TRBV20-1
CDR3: CSARGDREITEAFF

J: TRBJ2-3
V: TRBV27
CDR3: CASSPLPGRTDTQYF

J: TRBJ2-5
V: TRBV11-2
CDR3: CASSASGTKETQYF

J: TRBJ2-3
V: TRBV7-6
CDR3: CASSLVPTITDTQYF

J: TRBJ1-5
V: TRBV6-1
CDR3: CASIRQGGGQPQHF

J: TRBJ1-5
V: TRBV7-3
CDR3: CASSLSGVSNQPQHF

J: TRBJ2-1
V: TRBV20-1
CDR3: CSAIWSGAGYEQFF

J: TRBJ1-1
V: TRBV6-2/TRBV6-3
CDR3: CASSPRGTVNTEAFF

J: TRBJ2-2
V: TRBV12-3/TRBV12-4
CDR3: CASLRDTKLGELFF

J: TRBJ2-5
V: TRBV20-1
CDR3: CSARVAQETQYF

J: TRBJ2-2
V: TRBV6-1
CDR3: CASSPATIGELFF

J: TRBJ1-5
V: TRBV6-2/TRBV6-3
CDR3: CASSNRVNQPQHF

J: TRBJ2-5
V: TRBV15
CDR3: CATSRDSGGTGEAQYF

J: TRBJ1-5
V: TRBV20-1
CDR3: CSARRDLNQPQHF

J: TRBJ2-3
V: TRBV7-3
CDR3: CASSLNQRDTQYF

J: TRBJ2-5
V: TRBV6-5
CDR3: CASSYSPGQGKETQYF

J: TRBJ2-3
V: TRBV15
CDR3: CATSRALAGGTDTQYF

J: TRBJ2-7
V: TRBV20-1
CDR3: CSAITGESYEQYF

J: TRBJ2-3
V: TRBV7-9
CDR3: CASSLGAGVTDTQYF

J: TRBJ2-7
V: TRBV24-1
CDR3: CATSDRYRVWEQYF

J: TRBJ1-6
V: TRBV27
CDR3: CASSPSGTGALGNSPLHF

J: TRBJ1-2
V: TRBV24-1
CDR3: CATSDAIAGTGYGYTF

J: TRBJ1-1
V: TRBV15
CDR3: CATSRDQGGNTEAFF